This entry features one TCR beta chain sequence. Its antigen remains undetermined. No per-base quality is available; no much larger clone lies one base away. These data belong to a study of T cell repertoires in cytomegalovirus infection (dated by TCRdb to about 2019). Regarding the research as a whole: Because public TCR beta signatures pointed to carriage of CMV infection together with the matching HLA type, the HLA type of each donor mattered for the analysis.

TCRdb records Illumina HiSeq 1500 as the sequencer. TCRdb applied fastp at Q25 and MiXCR to the public reads, then kept only in-frame beta chains. One record per CDR3 amino acid sequence lists the most common genes and DNA. The sample table shows about 46,000 distinct CDR3 sequences, and 20% to 25% are seen once. The ten largest account for around 20% of the sample. Broader findings and caveats from the paper: Carriers of CMV infection plus the relevant HLA type were discriminated by the cumulative frequency of public TCR beta family members in the study cohort and in an independent roughly 400-donor cohort. The ex vivo response was dominated by HLA-C-restricted CMV-specific TCR beta clonotypes, which also provided the single most frequent clonotype in two of eight donors.

CDR1 SGHTA and CDR2 FQGNSA are derived from the germline V gene. From the cysteine up to the phenylalanine, the CDR3 has a length of 13 residues. The sequence is cut down to CDR3 DNA, 39 bases in frame from base 1. V is cut by 7 bases and J by 4 bases, and the space between the germline ends is 13 bases. The sequenced sample consisted of PBMCs, sequenced either directly or after in vitro stimulation (not recorded which). The clonotype originates from a human donor in good health (CMV status not recorded). Some clones in this sample may be carry-over from other donors' samples. Rearrangement joined TRBV7-2 to TRBJ1-2, with TRBD1 perhaps the D gene, on 5 matching bases. The nucleotides read TGTGCCAGCAACTCAGGGTTGTCCTATGGCTACACCTTC. Translated, this gives CASNSGLSYGYTF.